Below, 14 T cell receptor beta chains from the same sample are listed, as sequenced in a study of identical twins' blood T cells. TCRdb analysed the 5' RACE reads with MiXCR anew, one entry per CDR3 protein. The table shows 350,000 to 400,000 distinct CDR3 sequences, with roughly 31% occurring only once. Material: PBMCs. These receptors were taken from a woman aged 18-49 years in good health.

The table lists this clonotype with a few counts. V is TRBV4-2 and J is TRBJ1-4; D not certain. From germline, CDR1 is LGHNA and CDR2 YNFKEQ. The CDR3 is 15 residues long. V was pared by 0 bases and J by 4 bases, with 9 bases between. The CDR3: CASSQDSGSNEKLFF. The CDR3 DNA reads TGTGCCAGCAGCCAAGATTCCGGTAGTAATGAAAAACTGTTTTTT.

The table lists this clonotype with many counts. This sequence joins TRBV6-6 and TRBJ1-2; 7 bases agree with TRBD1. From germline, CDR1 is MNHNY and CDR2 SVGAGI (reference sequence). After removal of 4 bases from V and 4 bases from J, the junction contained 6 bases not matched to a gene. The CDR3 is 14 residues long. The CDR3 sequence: CASSFRQGSYGYTF. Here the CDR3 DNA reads TGTGCCAGCAGTTTTCGACAGGGTTCCTATGGCTACACCTTC.

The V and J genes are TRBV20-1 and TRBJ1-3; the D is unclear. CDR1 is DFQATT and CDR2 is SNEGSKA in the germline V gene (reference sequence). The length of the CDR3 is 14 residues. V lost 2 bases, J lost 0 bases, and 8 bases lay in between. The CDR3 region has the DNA TGCAGTGCTAGATCCCACTTCTCTGGAAACACCATATATTTT. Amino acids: CSARSHFSGNTIYF.

CDR3 loop: CASSQDGGMSGNTIYF. CDR3 in DNA: TGCGCCAGCAGCCAAGATGGGGGGATGTCCGGAAACACCATATATTTT. This chain joins TRBV4-3 and TRBJ1-3; D might be TRBD1 (5 bases). The CDR3 sequence is 16 residues long. The ends were cut back, 0 bases at V and 4 bases at J, with 13 bases in the middle. CDR1 and CDR2 (germline): LGHNA, YSLEER.

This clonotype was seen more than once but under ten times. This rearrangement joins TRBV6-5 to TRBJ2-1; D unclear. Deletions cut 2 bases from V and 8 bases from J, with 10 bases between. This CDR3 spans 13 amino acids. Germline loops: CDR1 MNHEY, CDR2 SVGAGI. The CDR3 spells CASSYLLFDEQFF. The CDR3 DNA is TGTGCCAGCAGTTACCTTCTTTTCGATGAGCAGTTCTTC.

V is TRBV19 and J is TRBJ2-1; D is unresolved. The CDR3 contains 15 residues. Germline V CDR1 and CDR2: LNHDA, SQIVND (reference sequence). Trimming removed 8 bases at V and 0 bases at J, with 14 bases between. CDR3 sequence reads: CASQRVAFSYNEQFF. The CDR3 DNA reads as TGTGCCAGTCAAAGGGTGGCATTCTCCTACAATGAGCAGTTCTTC.

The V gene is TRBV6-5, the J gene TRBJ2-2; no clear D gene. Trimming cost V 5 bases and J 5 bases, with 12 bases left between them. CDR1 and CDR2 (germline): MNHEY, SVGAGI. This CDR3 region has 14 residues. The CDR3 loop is CASSITFGTGELFF. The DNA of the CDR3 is TGTGCCAGCAGTATTACATTCGGTACCGGGGAGCTGTTTTTT.

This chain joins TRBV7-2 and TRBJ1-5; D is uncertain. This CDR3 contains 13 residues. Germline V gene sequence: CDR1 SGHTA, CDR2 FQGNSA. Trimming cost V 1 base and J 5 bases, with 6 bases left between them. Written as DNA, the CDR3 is TGTGCCAGCAGCTTAGAATCAGATCAGCCCCAGCATTTT. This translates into CASSLESDQPQHF.

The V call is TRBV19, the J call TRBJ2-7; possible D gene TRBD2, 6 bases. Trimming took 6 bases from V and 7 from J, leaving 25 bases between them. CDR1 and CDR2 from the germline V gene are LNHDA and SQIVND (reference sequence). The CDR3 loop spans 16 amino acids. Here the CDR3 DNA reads TGTGCCAGTAGGCCGGGAGCTAGCTCCGTTCGGAGAGAGCAGTACTTC. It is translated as CASRPGASSVRREQYF. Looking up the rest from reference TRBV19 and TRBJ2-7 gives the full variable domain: DGGITQSPKYLFRKEGQNVTLSCEQNLNHDAMYWYRQDPGQGLRLIYYSQIVNDFQKGDIAEGYSVSREKKESFPLTVTSAQKNPTAFYLCASRPGASSVRREQYFGPGTRLTVT.

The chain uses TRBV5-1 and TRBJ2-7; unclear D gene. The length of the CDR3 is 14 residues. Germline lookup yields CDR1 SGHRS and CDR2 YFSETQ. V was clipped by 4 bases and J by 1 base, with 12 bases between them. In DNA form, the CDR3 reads TGCGCCAGCAGCGAAATCGGTACATCCTACGAGCAGTACTTC. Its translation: CASSEIGTSYEQYF.

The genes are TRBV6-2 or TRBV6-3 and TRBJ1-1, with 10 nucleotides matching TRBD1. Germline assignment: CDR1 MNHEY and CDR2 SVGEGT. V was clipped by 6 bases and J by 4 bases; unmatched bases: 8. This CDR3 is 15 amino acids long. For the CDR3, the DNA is TGTGCCAGCAGAAAAGGACAGGGGGGAGCCACTGAAGCTTTCTTT. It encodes CASRKGQGGATEAFF.

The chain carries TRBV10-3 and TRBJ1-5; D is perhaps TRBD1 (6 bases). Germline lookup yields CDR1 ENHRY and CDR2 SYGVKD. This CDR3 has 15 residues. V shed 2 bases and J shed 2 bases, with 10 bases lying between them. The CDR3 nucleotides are TGTGCCATCAGTGAGGGGGGGGCGGGCAATCAGCCCCAGCATTTT. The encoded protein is CAISEGGAGNQPQHF.

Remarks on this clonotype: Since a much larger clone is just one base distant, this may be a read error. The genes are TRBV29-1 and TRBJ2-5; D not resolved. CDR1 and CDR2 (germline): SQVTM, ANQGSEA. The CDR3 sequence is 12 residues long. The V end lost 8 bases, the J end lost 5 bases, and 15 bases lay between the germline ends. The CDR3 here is CSILLEWETQYF. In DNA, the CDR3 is TGCAGCATTTTGTTGGAGTGGGAGACCCAGTACTTC.

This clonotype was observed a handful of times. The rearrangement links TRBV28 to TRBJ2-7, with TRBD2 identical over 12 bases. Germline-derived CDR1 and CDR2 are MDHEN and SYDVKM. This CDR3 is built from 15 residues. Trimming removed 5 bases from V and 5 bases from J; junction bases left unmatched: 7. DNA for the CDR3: TGTGCCAGCAGTCTCCGACTAGCGGGAGACCACGAGCAGTACTTC. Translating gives CASSLRLAGDHEQYF. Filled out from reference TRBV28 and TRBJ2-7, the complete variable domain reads DVKVTQSSRYLVKRTGEKVFLECVQDMDHENMFWYRQDPGLGLRLIYFSYDVKMKEKGDIPEGYSVSREKKERFSLILESASTNQTSMYLCASSLRLAGDHEQYFGPGTRLTVT.